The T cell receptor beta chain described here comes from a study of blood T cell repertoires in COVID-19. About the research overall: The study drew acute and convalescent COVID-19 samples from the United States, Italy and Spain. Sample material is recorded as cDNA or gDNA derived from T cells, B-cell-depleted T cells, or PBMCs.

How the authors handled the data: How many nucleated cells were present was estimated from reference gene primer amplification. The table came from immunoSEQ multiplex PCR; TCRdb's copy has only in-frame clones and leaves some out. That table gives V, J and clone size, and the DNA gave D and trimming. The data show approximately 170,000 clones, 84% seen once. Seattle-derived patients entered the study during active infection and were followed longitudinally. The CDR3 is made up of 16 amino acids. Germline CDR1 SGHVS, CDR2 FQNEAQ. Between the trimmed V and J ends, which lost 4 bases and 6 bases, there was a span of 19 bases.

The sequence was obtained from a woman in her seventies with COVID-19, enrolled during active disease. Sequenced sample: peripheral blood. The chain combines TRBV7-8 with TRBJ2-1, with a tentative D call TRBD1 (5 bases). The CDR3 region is CASSSMGRPLPNEQFF. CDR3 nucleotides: TGTGCCAGCAGCTCGATGGGGCGCCCTCTCCCCAATGAGCAGTTCTTC.